This T cell receptor beta chain was observed in a study of blood T cell repertoires in COVID-19. Study-wide background: Italy, Spain and the United States were the sources of the convalescent and acute COVID-19 samples. The analysed material was cDNA or gDNA that came from T cells, B-cell-depleted T cells, or PBMCs.

Germline V gives CDR1 SGHVS, CDR2 FQNEAQ. This CDR3 spans 15 amino acids. With 5 bases removed from V and 2 bases from J, the gap between germline ends came to 15 bases. Authors' methods: Reference gene primer amplification gave estimated nucleated cell counts. Data came from immunoSEQ multiplex PCR; TCRdb stores just in-frame clones and leaves some out. The V and J calls and the clone size are those of that table, but D and trimming were determined from the DNA. Of roughly 58,000 clones listed, 84% are singletons. The sequence was obtained from a man between 65 and 80 years old with active COVID-19. The sample comprised peripheral blood. The chain joins TRBV7-8 to TRBJ2-5, with D possibly being TRBD1 (6 bases). For the CDR3, the DNA is TGTGCCAGCAGCCCAGCAGGGGTTAGGCAAGAGACCCAGTACTTC. This translates into CASSPAGVRQETQYF.